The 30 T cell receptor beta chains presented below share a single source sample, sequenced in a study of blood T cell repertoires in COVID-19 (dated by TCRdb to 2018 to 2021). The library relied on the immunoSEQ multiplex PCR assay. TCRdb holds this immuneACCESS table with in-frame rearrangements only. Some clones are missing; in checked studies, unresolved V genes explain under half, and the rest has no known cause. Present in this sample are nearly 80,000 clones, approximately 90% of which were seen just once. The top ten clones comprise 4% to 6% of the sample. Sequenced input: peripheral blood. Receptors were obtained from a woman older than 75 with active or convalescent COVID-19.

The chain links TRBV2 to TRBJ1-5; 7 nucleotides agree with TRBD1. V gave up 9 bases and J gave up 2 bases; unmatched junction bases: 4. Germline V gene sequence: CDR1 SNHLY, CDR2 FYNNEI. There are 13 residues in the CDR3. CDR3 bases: TGTGCCAGTGAAGGGACAGGCAATCAGCCCCAGCATTTT. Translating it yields CASEGTGNQPQHF.

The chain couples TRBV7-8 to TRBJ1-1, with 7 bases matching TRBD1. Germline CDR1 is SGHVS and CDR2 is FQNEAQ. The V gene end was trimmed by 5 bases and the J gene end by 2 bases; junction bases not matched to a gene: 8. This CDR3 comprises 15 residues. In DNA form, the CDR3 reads TGTGCCAGCAGCCTCCGGACAGGATCAAACACTGAAGCTTTCTTT. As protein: CASSLRTGSNTEAFF.

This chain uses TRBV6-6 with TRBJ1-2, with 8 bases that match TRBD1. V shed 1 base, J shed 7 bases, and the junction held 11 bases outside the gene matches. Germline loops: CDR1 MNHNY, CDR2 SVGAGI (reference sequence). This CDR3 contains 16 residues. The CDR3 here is CASSYLVGTGGAGYTF. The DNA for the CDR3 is TGTGCCAGCAGTTACTTGGTGGGTACAGGGGGAGCTGGCTACACCTTC.

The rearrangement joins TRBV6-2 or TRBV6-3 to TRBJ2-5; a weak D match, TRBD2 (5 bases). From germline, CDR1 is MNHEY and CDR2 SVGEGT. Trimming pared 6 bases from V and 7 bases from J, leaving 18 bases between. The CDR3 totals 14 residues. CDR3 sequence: CASSPGPPRGTQYF. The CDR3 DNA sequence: TGTGCCAGCAGCCCTGGGCCTCCTCGGGGGACCCAGTACTTC.

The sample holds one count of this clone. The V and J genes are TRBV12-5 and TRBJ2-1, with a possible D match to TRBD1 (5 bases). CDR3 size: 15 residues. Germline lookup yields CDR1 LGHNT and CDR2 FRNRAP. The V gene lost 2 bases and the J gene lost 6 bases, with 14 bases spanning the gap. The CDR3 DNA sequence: TGTGCTAGTGGTTTGTGGCAGGGATTGGTCAATGAGCAGTTCTTC. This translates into CASGLWQGLVNEQFF.

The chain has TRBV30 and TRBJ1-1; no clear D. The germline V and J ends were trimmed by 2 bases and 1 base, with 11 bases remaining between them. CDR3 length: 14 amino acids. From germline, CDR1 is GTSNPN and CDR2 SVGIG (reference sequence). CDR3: CAWSSLSPNTEAFF. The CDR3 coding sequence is TGTGCCTGGAGTTCTCTGTCTCCGAACACTGAAGCTTTCTTT.

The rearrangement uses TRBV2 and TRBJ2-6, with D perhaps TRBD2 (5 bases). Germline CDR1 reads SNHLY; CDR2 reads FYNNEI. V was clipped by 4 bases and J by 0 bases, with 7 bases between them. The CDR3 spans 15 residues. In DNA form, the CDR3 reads TGTGCCAGCAGTGTCGGAGGCTCTGGGGCCAACGTCCTGACTTTC. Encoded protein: CASSVGGSGANVLTF.

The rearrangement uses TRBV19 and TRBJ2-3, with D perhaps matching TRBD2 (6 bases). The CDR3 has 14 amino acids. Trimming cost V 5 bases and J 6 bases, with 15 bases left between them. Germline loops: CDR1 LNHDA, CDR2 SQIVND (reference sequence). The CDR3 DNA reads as TGTGCCAGTAGTCCCGGGAGAACGGTCGATACGCAGTATTTT. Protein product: CASSPGRTVDTQYF.

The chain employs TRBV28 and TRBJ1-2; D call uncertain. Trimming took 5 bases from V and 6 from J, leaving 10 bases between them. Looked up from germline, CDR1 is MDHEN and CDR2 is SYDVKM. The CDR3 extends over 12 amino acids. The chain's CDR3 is CASSQGRDGYTF. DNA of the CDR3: TGTGCCAGCAGTCAAGGGCGGGATGGCTACACCTTC.

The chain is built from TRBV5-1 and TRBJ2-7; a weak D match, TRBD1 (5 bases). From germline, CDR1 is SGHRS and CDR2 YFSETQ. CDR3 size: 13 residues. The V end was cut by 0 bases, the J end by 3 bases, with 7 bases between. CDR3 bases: TGCGCCAGCAGCTTGGGACAGCTCTACGAGCAGTACTTC. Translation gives CASSLGQLYEQYF.

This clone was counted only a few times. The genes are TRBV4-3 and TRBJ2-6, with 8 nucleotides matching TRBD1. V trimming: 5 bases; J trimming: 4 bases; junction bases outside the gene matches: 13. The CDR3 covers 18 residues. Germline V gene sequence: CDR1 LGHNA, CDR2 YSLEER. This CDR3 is CASSSVRTGFGGANVLTF. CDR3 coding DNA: TGCGCCAGCAGCTCAGTCAGGACAGGGTTTGGCGGGGCCAACGTCCTGACTTTC.

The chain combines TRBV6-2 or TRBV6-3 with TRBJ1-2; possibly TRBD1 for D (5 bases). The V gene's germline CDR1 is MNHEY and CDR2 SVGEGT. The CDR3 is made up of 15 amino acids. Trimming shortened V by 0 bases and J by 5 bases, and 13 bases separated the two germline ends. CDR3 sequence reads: CASSYSVTVVYGYTF. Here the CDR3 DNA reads TGTGCCAGCAGTTACTCGGTGACAGTCGTATATGGCTACACCTTC.

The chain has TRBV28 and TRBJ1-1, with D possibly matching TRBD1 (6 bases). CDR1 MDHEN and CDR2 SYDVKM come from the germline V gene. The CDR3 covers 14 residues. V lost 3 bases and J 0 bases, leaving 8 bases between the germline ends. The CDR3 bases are TGTGCCAGCAGTTTGGACAGCTTGAACACTGAAGCTTTCTTT. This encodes CASSLDSLNTEAFF.

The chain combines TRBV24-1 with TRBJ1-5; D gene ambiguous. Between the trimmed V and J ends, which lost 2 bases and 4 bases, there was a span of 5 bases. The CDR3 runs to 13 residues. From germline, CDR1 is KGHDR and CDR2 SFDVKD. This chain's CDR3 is CATSDYGNQPQHF. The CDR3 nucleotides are TGTGCCACCAGTGATTACGGTAATCAGCCCCAGCATTTT.

CDR3 nucleotide sequence: TGTGCCAGCAGCTCCGGGGGACTAGCGGGAGGGGAGACCCAGTACTTC. As protein: CASSSGGLAGGETQYF. The chain has TRBV5-5 and TRBJ2-5, with 16 bases lining up with TRBD2. Losses at the gene ends were 3 bases for V and 5 bases for J; bases not matched to a gene: 4. The germline gives CDR1 SGHKS, CDR2 YYEKEE (reference sequence). The CDR3 is 16 amino acids. The entire variable domain, with the rest obtained from reference TRBV5-5 and TRBJ2-5, is as follows: DAGVTQSPTHLIKTRGQQVTLRCSPISGHKSVSWYQQVLGQGPQFIFQYYEKEERGRGNFPDRFSARQFPNYSSELNVNALLLGDSALYLCASSSGGLAGGETQYFGPGTRLLVL.

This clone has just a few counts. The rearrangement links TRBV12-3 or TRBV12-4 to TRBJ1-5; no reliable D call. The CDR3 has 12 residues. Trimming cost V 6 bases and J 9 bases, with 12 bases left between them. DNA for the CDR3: TGTGCCAGCAGAATAGGTGAGCGGCCCCAGCATTTT. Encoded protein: CASRIGERPQHF.

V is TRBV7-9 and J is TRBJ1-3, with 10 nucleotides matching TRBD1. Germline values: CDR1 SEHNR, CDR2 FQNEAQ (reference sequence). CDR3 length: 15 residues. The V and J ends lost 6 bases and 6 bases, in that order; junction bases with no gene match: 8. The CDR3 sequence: CASSGGTGVENTIYF. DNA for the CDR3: TGTGCCAGCAGTGGAGGGACAGGGGTAGAAAACACCATATATTTT.

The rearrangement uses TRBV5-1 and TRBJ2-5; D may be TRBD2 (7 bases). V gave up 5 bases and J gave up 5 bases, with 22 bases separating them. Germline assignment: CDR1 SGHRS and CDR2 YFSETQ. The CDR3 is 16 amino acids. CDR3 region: CASSSGGGGSGETQYF. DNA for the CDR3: TGCGCCAGCAGTTCTGGGGGCGGCGGGAGCGGCGAGACCCAGTACTTC.

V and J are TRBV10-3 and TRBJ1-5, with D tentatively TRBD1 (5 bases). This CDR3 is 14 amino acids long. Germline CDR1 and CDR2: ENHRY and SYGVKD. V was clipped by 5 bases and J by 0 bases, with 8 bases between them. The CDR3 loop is CAISLQGSNQPQHF. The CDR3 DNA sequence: TGTGCCATCAGTCTCCAGGGTAGCAATCAGCCCCAGCATTTT.

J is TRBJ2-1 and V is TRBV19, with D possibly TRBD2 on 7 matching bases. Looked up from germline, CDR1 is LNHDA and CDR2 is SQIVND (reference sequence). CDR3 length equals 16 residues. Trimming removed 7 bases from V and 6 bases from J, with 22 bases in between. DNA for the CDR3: TGTGCCAGTACCCCCTCGGGGAGGGGGAAGGCCAATGAGCAGTTCTTC. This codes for CASTPSGRGKANEQFF. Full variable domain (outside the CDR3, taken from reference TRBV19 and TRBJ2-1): DGGITQSPKYLFRKEGQNVTLSCEQNLNHDAMYWYRQDPGQGLRLIYYSQIVNDFQKGDIAEGYSVSREKKESFPLTVTSAQKNPTAFYLCASTPSGRGKANEQFFGPGTRLTVL.

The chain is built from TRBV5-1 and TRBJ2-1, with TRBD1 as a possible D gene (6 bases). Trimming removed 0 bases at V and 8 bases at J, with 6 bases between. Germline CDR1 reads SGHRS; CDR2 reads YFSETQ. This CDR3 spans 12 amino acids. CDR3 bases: TGCGCCAGCAGCTTGGAGGGGGATGAGCAGTTCTTC. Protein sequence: CASSLEGDEQFF.

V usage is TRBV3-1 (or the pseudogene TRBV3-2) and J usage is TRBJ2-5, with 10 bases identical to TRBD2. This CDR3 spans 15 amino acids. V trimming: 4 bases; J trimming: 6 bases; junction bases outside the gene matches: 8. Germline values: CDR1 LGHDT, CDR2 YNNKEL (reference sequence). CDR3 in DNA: TGTGCCAGCAGCCCTGAGCGGGGGGGCTTTAAGACCCAGTACTTC. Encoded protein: CASSPERGGFKTQYF.

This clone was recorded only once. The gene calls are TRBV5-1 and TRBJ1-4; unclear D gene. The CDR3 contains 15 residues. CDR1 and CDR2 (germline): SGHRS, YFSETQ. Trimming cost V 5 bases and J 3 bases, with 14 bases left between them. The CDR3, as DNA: TGCGCCAGCAGACCTAGCCTTGTTGCTAATGAAAAACTGTTTTTT. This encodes CASRPSLVANEKLFF.

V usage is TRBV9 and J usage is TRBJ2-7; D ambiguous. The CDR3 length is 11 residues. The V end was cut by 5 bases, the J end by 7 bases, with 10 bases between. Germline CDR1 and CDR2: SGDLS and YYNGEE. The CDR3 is CASSSSEEQYF. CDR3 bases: TGTGCCAGCAGTAGTTCGGAGGAGCAGTACTTC.

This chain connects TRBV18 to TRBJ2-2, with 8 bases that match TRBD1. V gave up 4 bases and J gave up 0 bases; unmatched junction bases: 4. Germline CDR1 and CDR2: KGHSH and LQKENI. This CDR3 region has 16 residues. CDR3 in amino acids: CASSQNRGANTGELFF. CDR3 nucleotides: TGTGCCAGCTCACAAAACAGGGGGGCGAACACCGGGGAGCTGTTTTTT. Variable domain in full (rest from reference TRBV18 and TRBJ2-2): NAGVMQNPRHLVRRRGQEARLRCSPMKGHSHVYWYRQLPEEGLKFMVYLQKENIIDESGMPKERFSAEFPKEGPSILRIQQVVRGDSAAYFCASSQNRGANTGELFFGEGSRLTVL.

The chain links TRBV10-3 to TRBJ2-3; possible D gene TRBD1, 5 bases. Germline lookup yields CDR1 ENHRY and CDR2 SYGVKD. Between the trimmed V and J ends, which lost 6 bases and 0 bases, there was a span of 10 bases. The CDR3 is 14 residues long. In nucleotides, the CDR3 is TGTGCCATCAGGGGGCCCCTTAGCACAGATACGCAGTATTTT. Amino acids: CAIRGPLSTDTQYF.

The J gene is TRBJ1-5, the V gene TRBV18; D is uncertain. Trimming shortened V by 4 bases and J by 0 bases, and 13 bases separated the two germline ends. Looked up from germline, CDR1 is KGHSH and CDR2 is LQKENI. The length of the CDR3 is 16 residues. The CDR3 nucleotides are TGTGCCAGCTCACTACTATCCATTAATAGCAATCAGCCCCAGCATTTT. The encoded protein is CASSLLSINSNQPQHF.

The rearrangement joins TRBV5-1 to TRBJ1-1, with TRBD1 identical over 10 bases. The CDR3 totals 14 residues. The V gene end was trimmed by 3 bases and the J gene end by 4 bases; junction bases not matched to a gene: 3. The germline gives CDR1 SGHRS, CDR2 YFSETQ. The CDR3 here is CASSSGTGATEAFF. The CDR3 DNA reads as TGCGCCAGCAGCTCCGGGACAGGGGCCACTGAAGCTTTCTTT. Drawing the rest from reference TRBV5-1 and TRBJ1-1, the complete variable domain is KAGVTQTPRYLIKTRGQQVTLSCSPISGHRSVSWYQQTPGQGLQFLFEYFSETQRNKGNFPGRFSGRQFSNSRSEMNVSTLELGDSALYLCASSSGTGATEAFFGQGTRLTVV.

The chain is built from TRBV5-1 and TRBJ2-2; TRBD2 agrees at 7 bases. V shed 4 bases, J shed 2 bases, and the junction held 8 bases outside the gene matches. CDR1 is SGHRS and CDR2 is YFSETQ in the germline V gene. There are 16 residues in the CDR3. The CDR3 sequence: CASSRFLADNTGELFF. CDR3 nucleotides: TGCGCCAGCAGCCGCTTTCTAGCGGACAACACCGGGGAGCTGTTTTTT.

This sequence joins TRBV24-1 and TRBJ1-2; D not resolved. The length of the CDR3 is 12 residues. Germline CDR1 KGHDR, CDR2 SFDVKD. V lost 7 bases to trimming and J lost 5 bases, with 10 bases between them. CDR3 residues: CATRLSVYGYTF. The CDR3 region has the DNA TGTGCCACCAGATTGTCGGTGTATGGCTACACCTTC.